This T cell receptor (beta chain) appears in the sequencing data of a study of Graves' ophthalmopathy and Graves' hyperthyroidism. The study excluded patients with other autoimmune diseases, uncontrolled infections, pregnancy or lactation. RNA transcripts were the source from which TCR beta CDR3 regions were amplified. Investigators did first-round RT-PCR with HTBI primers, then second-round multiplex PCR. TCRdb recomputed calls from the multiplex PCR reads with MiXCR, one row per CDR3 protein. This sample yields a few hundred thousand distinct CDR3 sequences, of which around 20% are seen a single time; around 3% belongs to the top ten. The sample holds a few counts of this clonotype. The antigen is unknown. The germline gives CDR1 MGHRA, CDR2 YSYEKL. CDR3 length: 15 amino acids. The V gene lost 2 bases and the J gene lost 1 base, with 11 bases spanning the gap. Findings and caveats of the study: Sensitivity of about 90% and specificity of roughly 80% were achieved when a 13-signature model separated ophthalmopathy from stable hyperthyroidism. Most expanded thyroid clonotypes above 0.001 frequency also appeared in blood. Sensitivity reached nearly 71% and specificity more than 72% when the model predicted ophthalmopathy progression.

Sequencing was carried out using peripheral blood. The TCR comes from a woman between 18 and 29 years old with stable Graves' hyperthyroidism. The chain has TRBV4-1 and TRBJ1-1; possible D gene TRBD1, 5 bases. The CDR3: CASSQSQGGNTEAFF. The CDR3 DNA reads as TGCGCCAGCAGCCAAAGTCAGGGCGGGAACACTGAAGCTTTCTTT.